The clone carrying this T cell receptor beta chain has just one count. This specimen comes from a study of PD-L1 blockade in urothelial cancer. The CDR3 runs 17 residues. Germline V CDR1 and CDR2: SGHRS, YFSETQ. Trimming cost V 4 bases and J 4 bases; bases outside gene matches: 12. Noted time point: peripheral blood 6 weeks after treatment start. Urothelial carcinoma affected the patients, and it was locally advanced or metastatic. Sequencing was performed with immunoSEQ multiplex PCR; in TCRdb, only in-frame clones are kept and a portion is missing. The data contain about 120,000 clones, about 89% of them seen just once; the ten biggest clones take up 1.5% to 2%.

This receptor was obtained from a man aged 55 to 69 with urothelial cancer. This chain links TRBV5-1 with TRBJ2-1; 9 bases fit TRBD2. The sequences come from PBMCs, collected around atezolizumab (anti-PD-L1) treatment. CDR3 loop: CASSPTGRGGKYNEQFF. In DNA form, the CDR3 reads TGCGCCAGCAGCCCCACGGGGCGGGGGGGGAAGTACAATGAGCAGTTCTTC.